This T cell receptor beta chain was captured by sequencing in a study of cytomegalovirus exposure and HLA in healthy donors. Profiled with immunoSEQ multiplex PCR; TCRdb holds only in-frame clones, not every one. The table lists some 120,000 clones, more than 70% of them singletons, with roughly 1.4% in the top ten. The germline V gene has CDR1 ENHRY and CDR2 SYGVKD. The CDR3 is 16 amino acids. The germline V and J ends were trimmed by 3 bases and 0 bases, with 12 bases remaining between them. This chain connects TRBV10-3 to TRBJ1-3, with a tentative D call TRBD1 (6 bases). The specimen sequenced was PBMCs. This TCR derives from a man aged 25-45 years in good health and CMV-seronegative. CDR3 protein: CAISDPDRPSGNTIYF. CDR3 in DNA: TGTGCCATCAGTGACCCTGACAGGCCCTCTGGAAACACCATATATTTT.